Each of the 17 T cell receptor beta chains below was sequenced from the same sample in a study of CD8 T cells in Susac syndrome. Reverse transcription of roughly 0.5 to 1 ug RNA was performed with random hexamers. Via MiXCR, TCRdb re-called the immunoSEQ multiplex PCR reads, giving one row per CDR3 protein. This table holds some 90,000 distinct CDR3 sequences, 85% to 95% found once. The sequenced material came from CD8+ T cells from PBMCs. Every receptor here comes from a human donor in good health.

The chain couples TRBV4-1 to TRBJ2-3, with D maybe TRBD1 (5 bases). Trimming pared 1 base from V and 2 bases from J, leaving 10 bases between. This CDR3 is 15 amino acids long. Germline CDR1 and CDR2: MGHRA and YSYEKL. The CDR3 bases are TGCGCCAGCAGCCAAGCCCCCAGGGCCACAGATACGCAGTATTTT. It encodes CASSQAPRATDTQYF.

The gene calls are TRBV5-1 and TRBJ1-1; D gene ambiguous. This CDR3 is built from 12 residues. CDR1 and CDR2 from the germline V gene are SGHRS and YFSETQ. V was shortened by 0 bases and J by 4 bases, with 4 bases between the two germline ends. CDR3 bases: TGCGCCAGCAGCTTGGTAGGCACTGAAGCTTTCTTT. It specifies CASSLVGTEAFF.

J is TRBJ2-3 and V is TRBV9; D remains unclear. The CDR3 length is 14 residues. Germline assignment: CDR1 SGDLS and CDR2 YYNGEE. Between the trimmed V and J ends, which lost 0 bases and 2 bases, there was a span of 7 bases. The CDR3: CASSVGVLTDTQYF. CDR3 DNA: TGTGCCAGCAGCGTAGGGGTCCTCACAGATACGCAGTATTTT.

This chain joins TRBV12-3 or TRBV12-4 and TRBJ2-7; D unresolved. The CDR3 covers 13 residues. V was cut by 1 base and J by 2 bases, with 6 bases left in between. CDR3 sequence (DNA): TGTGCCAGCAGTTTAGGTAGTCCCTACGAGCAGTACTTC. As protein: CASSLGSPYEQYF.

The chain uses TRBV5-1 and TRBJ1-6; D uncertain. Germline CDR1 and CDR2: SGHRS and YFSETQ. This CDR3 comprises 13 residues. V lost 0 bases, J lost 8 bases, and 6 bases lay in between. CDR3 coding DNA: TGCGCCAGCAGCTTGGAACAGTATTCACCCCTCCACTTT. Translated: CASSLEQYSPLHF.

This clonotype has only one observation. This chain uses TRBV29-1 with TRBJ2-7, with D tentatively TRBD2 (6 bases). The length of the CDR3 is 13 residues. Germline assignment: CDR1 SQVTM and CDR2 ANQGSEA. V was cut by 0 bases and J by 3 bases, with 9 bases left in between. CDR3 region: CSVEDGGSYEQYF. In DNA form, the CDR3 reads TGCAGCGTTGAAGATGGGGGGAGCTACGAGCAGTACTTC.

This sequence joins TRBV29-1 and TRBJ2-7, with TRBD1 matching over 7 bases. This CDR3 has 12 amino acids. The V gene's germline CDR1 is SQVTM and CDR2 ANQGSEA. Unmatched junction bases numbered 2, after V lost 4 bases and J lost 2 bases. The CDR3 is CSVGDRAYEQYF. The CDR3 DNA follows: TGCAGCGTTGGGGACAGAGCCTACGAGCAGTACTTC.

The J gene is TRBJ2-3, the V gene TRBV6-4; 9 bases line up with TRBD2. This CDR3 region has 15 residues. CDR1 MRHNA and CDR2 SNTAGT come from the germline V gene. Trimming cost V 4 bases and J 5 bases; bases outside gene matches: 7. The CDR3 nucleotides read TGTGCCAGCAGTGGAGTAGCGGGGGAAGTAGATACGCAGTATTTT. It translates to CASSGVAGEVDTQYF.

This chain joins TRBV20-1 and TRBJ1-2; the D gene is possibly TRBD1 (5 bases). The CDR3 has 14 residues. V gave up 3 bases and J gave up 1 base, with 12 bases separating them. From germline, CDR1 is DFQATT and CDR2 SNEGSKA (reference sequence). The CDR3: CSARTGTDNYGYTF. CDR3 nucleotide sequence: TGCAGTGCTAGGACCGGGACGGATAACTATGGCTACACCTTC.

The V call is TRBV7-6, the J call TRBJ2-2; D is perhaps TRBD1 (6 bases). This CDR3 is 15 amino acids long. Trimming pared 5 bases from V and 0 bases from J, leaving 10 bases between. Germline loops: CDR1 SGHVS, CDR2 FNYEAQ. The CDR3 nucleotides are TGTGCCAGCAGCCTTTCAGGGGCGAACACCGGGGAGCTGTTTTTT. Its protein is CASSLSGANTGELFF.

CDR3 in amino acids: CASSWGPNYEQYF. CDR3 nucleotide sequence: TGTGCCAGCAGCTGGGGACCGAACTACGAGCAGTACTTC. The chain combines TRBV5-6 with TRBJ2-7; possibly TRBD1 or TRBD2 for D (5 bases each). The V end lost 3 bases, the J end lost 3 bases, and 10 bases lay between the germline ends. The germline V gene has CDR1 SGHDT and CDR2 YYEEEE. There are 13 residues in the CDR3. Using reference TRBV5-6 and TRBJ2-7 for the parts outside the CDR3, the full variable domain is DAGVTQSPTHLIKTRGQQVTLRCSPKSGHDTVSWYQQALGQGPQFIFQYYEEEERQRGNFPDRFSGHQFPNYSSELNVNALLLGDSALYLCASSWGPNYEQYFGPGTRLTVT.

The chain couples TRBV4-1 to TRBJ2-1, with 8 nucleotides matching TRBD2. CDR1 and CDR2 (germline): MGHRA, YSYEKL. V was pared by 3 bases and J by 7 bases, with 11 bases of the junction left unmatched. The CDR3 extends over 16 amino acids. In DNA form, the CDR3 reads TGCGCCAGCAGCCAGGTTTGGGCGGGGGGCTCGAATGAGCAGTTCTTC. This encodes CASSQVWAGGSNEQFF.

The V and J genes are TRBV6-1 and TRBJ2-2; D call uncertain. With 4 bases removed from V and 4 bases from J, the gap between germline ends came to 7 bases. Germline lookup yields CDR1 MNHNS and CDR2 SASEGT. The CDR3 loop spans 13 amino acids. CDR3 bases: TGTGCCAGCAGTGTCGCAGGCACCGGGGAGCTGTTTTTT. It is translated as CASSVAGTGELFF.

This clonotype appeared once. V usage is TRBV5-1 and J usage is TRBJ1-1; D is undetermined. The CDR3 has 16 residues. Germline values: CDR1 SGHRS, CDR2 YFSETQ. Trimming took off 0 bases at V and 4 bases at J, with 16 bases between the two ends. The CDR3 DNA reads TGCGCCAGCAGCTTGGAGGACGCTACAGATTTCACTGAAGCTTTCTTT. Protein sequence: CASSLEDATDFTEAFF. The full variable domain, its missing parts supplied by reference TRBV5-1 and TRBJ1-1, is KAGVTQTPRYLIKTRGQQVTLSCSPISGHRSVSWYQQTPGQGLQFLFEYFSETQRNKGNFPGRFSGRQFSNSRSEMNVSTLELGDSALYLCASSLEDATDFTEAFFGQGTRLTVV.

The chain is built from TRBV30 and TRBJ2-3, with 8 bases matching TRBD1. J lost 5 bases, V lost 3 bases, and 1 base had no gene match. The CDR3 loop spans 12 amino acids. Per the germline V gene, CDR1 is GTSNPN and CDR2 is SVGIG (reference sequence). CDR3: CAWSDRGDTQYF. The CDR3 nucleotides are TGTGCCTGGAGCGACAGGGGAGATACGCAGTATTTT.

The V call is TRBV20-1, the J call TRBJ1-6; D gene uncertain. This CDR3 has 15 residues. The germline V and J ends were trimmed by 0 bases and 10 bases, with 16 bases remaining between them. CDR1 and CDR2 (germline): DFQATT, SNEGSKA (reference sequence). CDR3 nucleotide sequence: TGCAGTGCTAGAGAAACAGCTCGAGGATTGTCACCCCTCCACTTT. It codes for CSARETARGLSPLHF.

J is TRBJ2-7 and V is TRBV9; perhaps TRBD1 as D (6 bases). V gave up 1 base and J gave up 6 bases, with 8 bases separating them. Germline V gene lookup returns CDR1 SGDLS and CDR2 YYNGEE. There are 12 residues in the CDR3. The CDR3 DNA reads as TGTGCCAGCAGCGTAAGAGGGGGCGAGCAGTACTTC. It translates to CASSVRGGEQYF. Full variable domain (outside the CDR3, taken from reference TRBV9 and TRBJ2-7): DSGVTQTPKHLITATGQRVTLRCSPRSGDLSVYWYQQSLDQGLQFLIQYYNGEERAKGNILERFSAQQFPDLHSELNLSSLELGDSALYFCASSVRGGEQYFGPGTRLTVT.